These T cell receptor beta chains were read from a single sample in a study of CXCR3-negative and CXCR3-positive naive CD8 T cells. TCRdb reprocessed the 5' RACE reads, keeping one entry per CDR3 protein, no DNA. In total, the table holds roughly 63,000 distinct CDR3 sequences. The source material was naive CXCR3+ CD8+ T cells from blood. The receptor source for this set is a human donor in good health. Some clones in this sample may be carry-over from other donors' samples. The CDR3 runs from the conserved cysteine through the conserved F or W. The order of the fields is J gene, clone size, V gene, CDR3 protein. Size is stated for part of the rows, as once, few or many counts, or as a class when the clone is expanded.

j_call: TRBJ2-5; clone_size: NA; v_call: TRBV3-1; cdr3_aa: CASSPGTAQETQYF
j_call: TRBJ2-2; clone_size: NA; v_call: TRBV29-1; cdr3_aa: CSVVTEKNTGELFF
j_call: TRBJ1-5; clone_size: NA; v_call: TRBV15; cdr3_aa: CATSRGLEGGQPQHF
j_call: TRBJ2-1; clone_size: NA; v_call: TRBV12-3/TRBV12-4; cdr3_aa: CASKNSGNYNEQFF
j_call: TRBJ1-2; clone_size: NA; v_call: TRBV10-3; cdr3_aa: CAIISEQGYGYTF
j_call: TRBJ2-1; clone_size: NA; v_call: TRBV29-1; cdr3_aa: CSVEALAGGPDEQFF
j_call: TRBJ2-3; clone_size: NA; v_call: TRBV29-1; cdr3_aa: CSVVGLAGGLPLDDTQYF
j_call: TRBJ2-2; clone_size: NA; v_call: TRBV29-1; cdr3_aa: CSADSYTGELFF
j_call: TRBJ2-1; clone_size: NA; v_call: TRBV4-3; cdr3_aa: CASSRDRGAYNEQFF
j_call: TRBJ2-1; clone_size: medium-sized; v_call: TRBV7-3; cdr3_aa: CASSLNPAGGSLNEQFF
j_call: TRBJ1-1; clone_size: NA; v_call: TRBV29-1; cdr3_aa: CSVVGGGSLGTEAFF
j_call: TRBJ2-3; clone_size: NA; v_call: TRBV28; cdr3_aa: CASSPTAGDTDTQYF
j_call: TRBJ2-7; clone_size: NA; v_call: TRBV27; cdr3_aa: CASRRGGYEQYF
j_call: TRBJ2-7; clone_size: NA; v_call: TRBV4-1; cdr3_aa: CASRQTSGGPPYEQYF
j_call: TRBJ2-1; clone_size: NA; v_call: TRBV5-4; cdr3_aa: CASSFLQGPAPFYNEQFF
j_call: TRBJ2-1; clone_size: NA; v_call: TRBV7-8; cdr3_aa: CASSLSRDRADEQFF
j_call: TRBJ2-5; clone_size: NA; v_call: TRBV7-9; cdr3_aa: CASCFSTSGGHDTETQYF
j_call: TRBJ2-7; clone_size: NA; v_call: TRBV7-9; cdr3_aa: CASSFPGQGRDEQYF
j_call: TRBJ2-7; clone_size: NA; v_call: TRBV6-2/TRBV6-3; cdr3_aa: CASSYRRDTSYEQYF
j_call: TRBJ2-7; clone_size: NA; v_call: TRBV29-1; cdr3_aa: CSVVGEGLPNEQYF
j_call: TRBJ2-7; clone_size: NA; v_call: TRBV29-1; cdr3_aa: CSVTGQGESYEQYF
j_call: TRBJ2-5; clone_size: NA; v_call: TRBV21-1; cdr3_aa: CASSNIDEETQYF
j_call: TRBJ1-4; clone_size: NA; v_call: TRBV12-3/TRBV12-4; cdr3_aa: CASSPAGTGDEKLFF
j_call: TRBJ2-3; clone_size: NA; v_call: TRBV28; cdr3_aa: CASSSRGGTDTQYF
j_call: TRBJ2-7; clone_size: NA; v_call: TRBV29-1; cdr3_aa: CSVEQKPYEQYF
j_call: TRBJ1-1; clone_size: NA; v_call: TRBV6-5; cdr3_aa: CASKQQGANTEAFF
j_call: TRBJ2-7; clone_size: NA; v_call: TRBV5-6; cdr3_aa: CASSSLAGGVYEQYF
j_call: TRBJ2-1; clone_size: NA; v_call: TRBV20-1; cdr3_aa: CSAKQRAGGSYNEQLF
j_call: TRBJ1-2; clone_size: NA; v_call: TRBV20-1; cdr3_aa: CSAENRAGINYGYTF
j_call: TRBJ2-5; clone_size: NA; v_call: TRBV6-2/TRBV6-3; cdr3_aa: CATAEAVYQETQYF